The next 32 T cell receptor beta chains were all read from a single sample in a study of Graves' ophthalmopathy and Graves' hyperthyroidism. From RNA, the CDR3 regions of TCR beta chains were amplified and sequenced. The workflow started with a first-round RT-PCR run with HTBI primers and then moved on to a second-round multiplex PCR. MiXCR, run by TCRdb on the multiplex PCR reads, gives a single entry per CDR3 protein. The data contain approximately 700,000 distinct CDR3 sequences, 40% of them seen just once; the ten biggest clones take up 44%. The sequenced material came from peripheral blood. The receptors were gathered from an adult man with Graves' ophthalmopathy.

This clonotype appeared many times. The J gene is TRBJ1-1, the V gene TRBV5-6; TRBD1 aligns across 8 bases. The germline V gene has CDR1 SGHDT and CDR2 YYEEEE. The CDR3 extends over 13 amino acids. The V and J ends lost 4 bases and 4 bases, in that order; junction bases with no gene match: 3. The CDR3 loop reads CASSHTGGTEAFF. The CDR3 DNA is TGTGCCAGCAGCCACACAGGGGGCACTGAAGCTTTCTTT. Together with reference TRBV5-6 and TRBJ1-1, the CDR3 gives the full variable domain: DAGVTQSPTHLIKTRGQQVTLRCSPKSGHDTVSWYQQALGQGPQFIFQYYEEEERQRGNFPDRFSGHQFPNYSSELNVNALLLGDSALYLCASSHTGGTEAFFGQGTRLTVV.

The chain combines TRBV14 with TRBJ2-7; possible D gene TRBD2, 6 bases. CDR3 length: 17 residues. With 2 bases removed from V and 2 bases from J, the gap between germline ends came to 19 bases. Per the germline V gene, CDR1 is SGHDN and CDR2 is FVKESK. The CDR3 nucleotides are TGTGCCAGCAGCCAACTACCGGGACTGACGCTCCCCTACGAGCAGTACTTC. Amino acids: CASSQLPGLTLPYEQYF. The variable domain in full, with the rest retrieved from reference TRBV14 and TRBJ2-7, is EAGVTQFPSHSVIEKGQTVTLRCDPISGHDNLYWYRRVMGKEIKFLLHFVKESKQDESGMPNNRFLAERTGGTYSTLKVQPAELEDSGVYFCASSQLPGLTLPYEQYFGPGTRLTVT.

This clonotype was picked up a small number of times. The rearrangement links TRBV7-7 to TRBJ2-5, with D tentatively TRBD1 or TRBD2 (6 bases each). Trimming took off 1 base at V and 3 bases at J, with 12 bases between the two ends. The CDR3 length is 15 residues. The V gene's germline CDR1 is SSHAT and CDR2 FNYEAQ (reference sequence). The CDR3 nucleotides are TGTGCCAGCAGCTTAGGGGTAGGGGGGAAAGAGACCCAGTACTTC. Its translation is CASSLGVGGKETQYF.

This clonotype has just one count. The chain combines TRBV19 with TRBJ1-4, with 7 bases identical to TRBD1. Germline CDR1 is LNHDA and CDR2 is SQIVND (reference sequence). This CDR3 is built from 17 residues. The trim removed 5 bases at V and 0 bases at J, leaving 9 bases unmatched. For the CDR3, the DNA is TGTGCCAGTAGTCACACACAGGGGCCCACAACTAATGAAAAACTGTTTTTT. Translating it yields CASSHTQGPTTNEKLFF.

This chain joins TRBV5-8 and TRBJ1-2, with a weak D call TRBD1 (5 bases). The germline CDR1 and CDR2 sequences are SGHTS and YDEGEE. The CDR3 loop spans 13 amino acids. V shed 1 base and J shed 7 bases, with 11 bases lying between them. The CDR3 loop reads CASSLWGGTGYTF. CDR3 sequence (DNA): TGTGCCAGCAGCTTGTGGGGGGGGACTGGCTACACCTTC.

This clonotype was seen more than once but under ten times. The chain is built from TRBV12-3 or TRBV12-4 and TRBJ1-2; TRBD1 matches 7 bases. This CDR3 spans 15 amino acids. Losses at the gene ends were 5 bases for V and 0 bases for J; bases not matched to a gene: 6. The CDR3 loop is CASSPQGQTNYGYTF. For the CDR3, the DNA is TGTGCCAGCAGTCCCCAGGGACAGACTAACTATGGCTACACCTTC.

This rearrangement joins TRBV20-1 to TRBJ2-7, with a possible D match to TRBD1 (6 bases). The germline V gene encodes CDR1 DFQATT and CDR2 SNEGSKA (reference sequence). The V end lost 6 bases, the J end lost 6 bases, and 18 bases lay between the germline ends. The CDR3 has 13 amino acids. The CDR3 DNA reads as TGCAGTGCAAACGGACACAGGGACCTCGAGCAGTACTTC. Its protein is CSANGHRDLEQYF.

The rearrangement links TRBV25-1 to TRBJ2-5; no firm D call. The germline gives CDR1 MGHDK, CDR2 SYGVNS. The CDR3 runs 13 residues. V lost 4 bases and J 7 bases, leaving 13 bases between the germline ends. The CDR3 DNA sequence: TGTGCCAGCAGTGCTAGAGTAACGGCGACCCAGTACTTC. As protein: CASSARVTATQYF.

With regard to this clonotype: At one of its ends the junction is not consistent with the germline gene, which may arise from a read error. The rearrangement uses TRBV10-3 and TRBJ2-7; D unresolved. CDR3 length equals 12 residues. CDR1 and CDR2 from the germline V gene are ENHRY and SYGVKD. CDR3 nucleotide sequence: TGTGCCAGCAGACCGGCCGGCTACGTGCAGTACTTC. Its translation is CASRPAGYVQYF.

The genes are TRBV10-3 and TRBJ2-3, with D maybe TRBD1 (5 bases). V was pared by 11 bases and J by 2 bases, with 14 bases between. This CDR3 region has 13 residues. The germline V gene encodes CDR1 ENHRY and CDR2 SYGVKD. CDR3 in amino acids: CAVGQGSTDTQYF. As DNA, the CDR3 is TGTGCCGTCGGCCAGGGATCCACAGATACGCAGTATTTT.

This clonotype was counted between two and nine times. J is TRBJ1-5 and V is TRBV20-1; D possibly corresponds to TRBD1 (5 bases). The CDR3 has 14 amino acids. Germline V gene lookup returns CDR1 DFQATT and CDR2 SNEGSKA (reference sequence). V lost 3 bases and J lost 6, with 15 bases in between. The chain's CDR3 is CSASLGDPTQPQHF. As DNA, the CDR3 is TGCAGTGCTAGTCTTGGGGACCCCACTCAGCCCCAGCATTTT.

With regard to this clonotype: One base away lies a much larger clone, so this may be a sequencing read error. The chain is built from TRBV14 and TRBJ2-5; TRBD2 might be the D (6 bases). Germline V gene data show CDR1 as SGHDN and CDR2 as FVKESK. The CDR3 is 14 residues long. The V and J ends lost 3 bases and 10 bases respectively, with 18 bases between them. Written as DNA, the CDR3 is TGTGCCAGCAGCCATCTGGTGGGAGGACGGATCCAGTACTTC. The encoded protein is CASSHLVGGRIQYF.

Written as DNA, the CDR3 is TGTGCCATCAGTGATAAGGCGGCGAACAGGGCTGAAGCTTTCTTT. Protein product: CAISDKAANRAEAFF. This chain uses TRBV10-3 with TRBJ1-1; weak D call: TRBD1 (6 bases). In germline, CDR1 is ENHRY, CDR2 SYGVKD. CDR3 length equals 15 residues. Trimming took 3 bases from V and 6 from J, leaving 17 bases between them.

As concerns this clonotype: At one of its ends the junction is not consistent with the germline gene, which may arise from a read error. The chain has TRBV24-1 and TRBJ1-6; D remains ambiguous. CDR3 size: 13 residues. Germline V gives CDR1 KGHDR, CDR2 SFDVKD. CDR3 sequence: CASSLRERSPLHF. CDR3 nucleotide sequence: TGTGCCAGCAGTTTAAGGGAGCGCTCACCCCTCCACTTT.

The gene calls are TRBV7-9 and TRBJ2-5; the D call may be TRBD1 or TRBD2 (5 bases each). The CDR3 is made up of 14 amino acids. Germline V CDR1 and CDR2: SEHNR, FQNEAQ (reference sequence). Trimming shortened V by 6 bases and J by 5 bases, and 16 bases separated the two germline ends. In DNA form, the CDR3 reads TGTGCCAGCAGGCCTTCGGGGCCGAGGGAGACCCAGTACTTC. Translation gives CASRPSGPRETQYF.

Remarks on this clonotype: The conserved closing phenylalanine or tryptophan is absent in this CDR3, likely reflecting a read error. This chain links TRBV19 with TRBJ1-2, with D perhaps matching TRBD1 (5 bases). V was pared by 4 bases and J by 7 bases, with 10 bases between. Looked up from germline, CDR1 is LNHDA and CDR2 is SQIVND (reference sequence). This CDR3 has 12 residues. The CDR3 DNA is TGTGCCAGTAGTAAACCAGGGCCTGGCTACACCCTC. This gives the protein CASSKPGPGYTL.

To note about this clonotype: A much larger clone lies one base from this, so it may be a read error. The chain has TRBV24-1 and TRBJ1-1; perhaps TRBD1 as D (5 bases). The CDR3 is made up of 13 amino acids. Germline loops: CDR1 KGHDR, CDR2 SFDVKD. CDR3 DNA sequence: TGTGCCACCAGTGACGGAGGGGAGACTGCAGCTTTCTTT. Residues: CATSDGGETAAFF.

This rearrangement joins TRBV6-2 or TRBV6-3 to TRBJ1-5, with D unresolved. The CDR3 is 17 residues long. Trimming pared 5 bases from V and 0 bases from J, leaving 17 bases between. The germline gives CDR1 MNHEY, CDR2 SVGEGT. CDR3 protein: CASSHRYTRYSNQPQHF. Written as DNA, the CDR3 is TGTGCCAGCAGTCATCGCTACACGAGATATAGCAATCAGCCCCAGCATTTT.

This clonotype was counted ten times or more. V is TRBV12-3 or TRBV12-4 and J is TRBJ2-6; TRBD2 might be the D (5 bases). With 5 bases removed from V and 0 bases from J, the gap between germline ends came to 11 bases. CDR3 length: 16 amino acids. Written as DNA, the CDR3 is TGTGCCAGCAGTGTACTAGGCTTCTCTGGGGCCAACGTCCTGACTTTC. Translated: CASSVLGFSGANVLTF.

Points on this clonotype: No conserved phenylalanine or tryptophan is present at the end of the CDR3, so a read error is the likely explanation. The limits of the CDR3 on the DNA are not certain, so only TCRdb's listed CDR3 is given. This rearrangement joins TRBV19 to TRBJ1-6; TRBD1, as called in the table, went unchecked against the DNA. Germline-derived CDR1 and CDR2 are LNHDA and SQIVND (reference sequence). The CDR3 is 9 residues long, counting both termini. The chain's CDR3 is CASMRTAGT.

V usage is TRBV6-5 and J usage is TRBJ1-2; no definite D call. The CDR3 consists of 15 residues. Germline V CDR1 and CDR2: MNHEY, SVGAGI. The V end was cut by 0 bases, the J end by 3 bases, with 11 bases between. The CDR3 is CASSYSIDPYYGYTF. CDR3 DNA sequence: TGTGCCAGCAGTTACTCGATTGACCCTTACTATGGCTACACCTTC.

This clonotype was picked up many times. The chain carries TRBV7-9 and TRBJ2-7; D might be TRBD1 (6 bases). V was pared by 1 base and J by 2 bases, with 12 bases between. The germline V gene encodes CDR1 SEHNR and CDR2 FQNEAQ (reference sequence). The CDR3 is 15 residues long. The CDR3 DNA reads TGTGCCAGCAGCTTAGGAGGGGGTACCACCTACGAGCAGTACTTC. This sequence encodes CASSLGGGTTYEQYF. Drawing the rest from reference TRBV7-9 and TRBJ2-7, the complete variable domain is DTGVSQNPRHKITKRGQNVTFRCDPISEHNRLYWYRQTLGQGPEFLTYFQNEAQLEKSRLLSDRFSAERPKGSFSTLEIQRTEQGDSAMYLCASSLGGGTTYEQYFGPGTRLTVT.

This sequence joins TRBV19 and TRBJ1-1, with 8 bases aligning to TRBD1. This CDR3 contains 14 residues. From germline, CDR1 is LNHDA and CDR2 SQIVND (reference sequence). V shed 6 bases and J 7 bases; nucleotides not matched to a gene: 10. CDR3 sequence: CASRRGTGQDEAFF. CDR3 DNA: TGTGCCAGTAGAAGAGGAACGGGACAGGATGAAGCTTTCTTT.

This chain joins TRBV25-1 and TRBJ1-1; D ambiguous. Germline V gene lookup returns CDR1 MGHDK and CDR2 SYGVNS. V dropped 9 bases and J dropped 6 bases, with 17 bases sitting between them. The CDR3 is made up of 13 amino acids. The CDR3 bases are TGTGCCAGTACCCGAGTCGGCGTGGCTGAAGCTTTCTTT. Translating it yields CASTRVGVAEAFF.

The rearrangement joins TRBV20-1 to TRBJ1-1; weak D call: TRBD1 (5 bases). The CDR3 runs 12 residues. The V gene's germline CDR1 is DFQATT and CDR2 SNEGSKA (reference sequence). Trimming pared 3 bases from V and 3 bases from J, leaving 8 bases between. CDR3 sequence (DNA): TGCAGTGCTAGTTTCAGGGACACTGAAGCTTTCTTT. Amino acid sequence: CSASFRDTEAFF.

The gene calls are TRBV7-3 and TRBJ1-6; D is unclear. Germline-derived CDR1 and CDR2 are SGHTA and FQGTGA. Trimming pared 4 bases from V and 7 bases from J, leaving 8 bases between. This CDR3 is 13 amino acids long. CDR3 protein: CASSSAPNSPLHF. The CDR3 DNA reads as TGTGCCAGCAGCTCCGCTCCGAATTCACCCCTCCACTTT. The full variable domain, completed using reference TRBV7-3 and TRBJ1-6, is GAGVSQTPSNKVTEKGKYVELRCDPISGHTALYWYRQSLGQGPEFLIYFQGTGAADDSGLPNDRFFAVRPEGSVSTLKIQRTERGDSAVYLCASSSAPNSPLHFGNGTRLTVT.

In its sample, this clonotype was seen a few times. The rearrangement joins TRBV20-1 to TRBJ2-7, with a weak D call TRBD1 (6 bases). V dropped 6 bases and J dropped 3 bases, with 15 bases sitting between them. Germline CDR1 reads DFQATT; CDR2 reads SNEGSKA (reference sequence). The CDR3 contains 13 residues. In DNA form, the CDR3 reads TGCAGTGCCCGGGACATCGGGCTCTACGAGCAGTACTTC. Amino acid sequence: CSARDIGLYEQYF.

This clonotype was detected only a few times. This sequence joins TRBV20-1 and TRBJ2-7, with 8 positions matching TRBD2. Germline CDR1 and CDR2: DFQATT and SNEGSKA (reference sequence). The trim removed 0 bases at V and 9 bases at J, leaving 10 bases unmatched. The CDR3 is 14 amino acids. The CDR3 loop reads CSARDEGLVGAQYF. In nucleotides, the CDR3 is TGCAGTGCTAGAGATGAGGGACTAGTGGGAGCGCAGTACTTC.

This chain uses TRBV7-2 with TRBJ2-3, with unresolved D. Germline CDR1 and CDR2: SGHTA and FQGNSA. Trimming took 5 bases from V and 0 from J, leaving 6 bases between them. This CDR3 is 13 amino acids long. CDR3 sequence (DNA): TGTGCCAGCAGCCCGGACAGCACAGATACGCAGTATTTT. Its translation: CASSPDSTDTQYF.

This clonotype showed up many times. CDR3 nucleotides: TGTGCCAGCAGCTTAGCGACCCTTCATGGATCACCCCTCCACTTT. Its protein is CASSLATLHGSPLHF. The V gene is TRBV7-6, the J gene TRBJ1-6, with unresolved D. The germline V gene has CDR1 SGHVS and CDR2 FNYEAQ. Trimming stripped 0 bases from V and 10 bases from J, with 13 bases between. CDR3 length: 15 amino acids.

As to this clonotype: Germline is not matched at one junction end, which may reflect a read error. V is TRBV10-3 and J is TRBJ1-1, with D uncertain. Germline assignment: CDR1 ENHRY and CDR2 SYGVKD. The CDR3 spans 16 residues. For the CDR3, the DNA is TGTGCCAGCAGTGAAAAGCAGGTCAGTGGATTCACTGAAGCTTTCTTT. It translates to CASSEKQVSGFTEAFF.

The table lists this clonotype with many counts. The chain combines TRBV7-2 with TRBJ1-5; possibly TRBD1 for D (5 bases). Trimming removed 3 bases at V and 5 bases at J, with 11 bases between. CDR1 is SGHTA, CDR2 FQGNSA, per germline. The CDR3 has 14 amino acids. The CDR3 protein is CASSFRVSDQPQHF. The CDR3 nucleotides are TGTGCCAGCAGCTTCAGGGTCTCGGATCAGCCCCAGCATTTT.